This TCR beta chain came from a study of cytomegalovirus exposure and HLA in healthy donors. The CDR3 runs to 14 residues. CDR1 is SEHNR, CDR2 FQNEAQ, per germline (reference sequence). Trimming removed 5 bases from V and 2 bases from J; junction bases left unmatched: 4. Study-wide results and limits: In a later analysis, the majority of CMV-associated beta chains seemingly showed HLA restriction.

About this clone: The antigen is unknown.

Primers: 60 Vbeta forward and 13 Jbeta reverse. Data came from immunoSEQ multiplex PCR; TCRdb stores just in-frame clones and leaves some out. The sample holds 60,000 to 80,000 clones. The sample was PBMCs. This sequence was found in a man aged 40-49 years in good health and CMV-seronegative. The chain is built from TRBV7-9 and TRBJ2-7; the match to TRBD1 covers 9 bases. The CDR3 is CASSRDRATYEQYF. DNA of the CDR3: TGTGCCAGCAGCCGGGACAGGGCGACCTACGAGCAGTACTTC. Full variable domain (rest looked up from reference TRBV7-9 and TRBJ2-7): DTGVSQNPRHKITKRGQNVTFRCDPISEHNRLYWYRQTLGQGPEFLTYFQNEAQLEKSRLLSDRFSAERPKGSFSTLEIQRTEQGDSAMYLCASSRDRATYEQYFGPGTRLTVT.